This T cell receptor beta chain is drawn from a study of cytomegalovirus exposure and HLA in healthy donors. The V gene lost 0 bases and the J gene lost 8 bases, with 11 bases spanning the gap. This CDR3 is built from 13 residues. The germline gives CDR1 SGHRS, CDR2 YFSETQ. Concerning this clone itself: Antigen unknown.

General study points: Cytomegalovirus association was assigned to about 150 TCR beta chains.

The repertoire was sequenced with immunoSEQ multiplex PCR; TCRdb's copy has only in-frame clones and lacks some. The data hold about 200,000 clones, with 88% observed a single time. The receptor was isolated from a woman younger than 35 in good health and CMV-seronegative. The rearrangement joins TRBV5-1 to TRBJ1-1; a possible D gene is TRBD1 (6 bases). What was sequenced was PBMCs. The CDR3 spells CASSLVEQGEAFF. CDR3 sequence (DNA): TGCGCCAGCAGCTTGGTCGAACAGGGCGAAGCTTTCTTT.